A single T cell receptor beta chain is shown here with its context. In the authors' methods: Estimation of nucleated cell counts was performed using reference gene primer amplification. TCRdb's table, derived via immunoSEQ multiplex PCR, lists solely in-frame clones and lacks some. V and J calls and clone size are those listed in that table; D and trimming were worked out from the DNA. Among 200,000 to 300,000 clones listed, around 83% were seen once. This CDR3 contains 16 residues. The V segment lost 0 bases and the J segment 7 bases; nucleotides outside the gene matches: 6. Germline V gene lookup returns CDR1 MNHEY and CDR2 SVGAGI. This sample stems from a study of blood T cell repertoires in COVID-19. Study-wide context: Sites in the United States, Italy and Spain provided acute and convalescent COVID-19 samples. Sample material is recorded as cDNA or gDNA derived from T cells, B-cell-depleted T cells, or PBMCs.

The V gene is TRBV6-5, the J gene TRBJ1-4, with 9 bases matching TRBD1. Sequences were obtained from peripheral blood. This TCR was recovered from an older woman with active or convalescent COVID-19. This CDR3 is CASSYSWDRVGEKLFF. CDR3 sequence (DNA): TGTGCCAGCAGTTACTCGTGGGACAGGGTGGGTGAAAAACTGTTTTTT.